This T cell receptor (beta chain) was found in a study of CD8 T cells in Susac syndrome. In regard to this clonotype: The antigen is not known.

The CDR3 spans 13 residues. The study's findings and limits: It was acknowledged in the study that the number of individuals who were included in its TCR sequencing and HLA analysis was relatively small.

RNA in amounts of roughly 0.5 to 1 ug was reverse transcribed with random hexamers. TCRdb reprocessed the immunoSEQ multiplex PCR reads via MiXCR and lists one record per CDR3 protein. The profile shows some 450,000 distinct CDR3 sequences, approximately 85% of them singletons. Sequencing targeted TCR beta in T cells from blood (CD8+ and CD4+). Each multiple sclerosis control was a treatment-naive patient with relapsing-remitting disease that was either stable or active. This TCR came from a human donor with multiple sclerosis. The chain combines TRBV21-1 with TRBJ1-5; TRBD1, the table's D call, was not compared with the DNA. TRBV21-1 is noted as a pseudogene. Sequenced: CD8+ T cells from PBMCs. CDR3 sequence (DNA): TGTGCCAGTAAACCGGACAAAAATCAGCCCCAGCATTTT. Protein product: CASKPDKNQPQHF.